The entry below describes one T cell receptor (beta chain). Its antigen is unknown. The data belong to a study of T cell responses to AZD1222 COVID-19 vaccine. General study results and limits: AZD1222 recipients seropositive at baseline numbered only five or six. Females made up more of the donors, who were largely white British, and clonal diversity may have come out too low.

Data came from immunoSEQ multiplex PCR; TCRdb stores just in-frame clones and leaves some out. The table has approximately 120,000 clones, approximately 86% seen once. Trimming removed 6 bases from V and 1 base from J; junction bases left unmatched: 6. The CDR3 loop spans 15 amino acids. In germline, CDR1 is MDHEN, CDR2 SYDVKM. The chain couples TRBV28 to TRBJ1-5, with 7 bases fitting TRBD1. The source was peripheral blood, collected on day 0 of MenACWY control vaccination. This clonotype was obtained from an adult in good health. This CDR3 is CASSPQGESNQPQHF. CDR3 DNA: TGTGCCAGCAGCCCGCAGGGGGAAAGCAATCAGCCCCAGCATTTT. Based on the CDR3 plus reference TRBV28 and TRBJ1-5, the full variable domain is DVKVTQSSRYLVKRTGEKVFLECVQDMDHENMFWYRQDPGLGLRLIYFSYDVKMKEKGDIPEGYSVSREKKERFSLILESASTNQTSMYLCASSPQGESNQPQHFGDGTRLSIL.